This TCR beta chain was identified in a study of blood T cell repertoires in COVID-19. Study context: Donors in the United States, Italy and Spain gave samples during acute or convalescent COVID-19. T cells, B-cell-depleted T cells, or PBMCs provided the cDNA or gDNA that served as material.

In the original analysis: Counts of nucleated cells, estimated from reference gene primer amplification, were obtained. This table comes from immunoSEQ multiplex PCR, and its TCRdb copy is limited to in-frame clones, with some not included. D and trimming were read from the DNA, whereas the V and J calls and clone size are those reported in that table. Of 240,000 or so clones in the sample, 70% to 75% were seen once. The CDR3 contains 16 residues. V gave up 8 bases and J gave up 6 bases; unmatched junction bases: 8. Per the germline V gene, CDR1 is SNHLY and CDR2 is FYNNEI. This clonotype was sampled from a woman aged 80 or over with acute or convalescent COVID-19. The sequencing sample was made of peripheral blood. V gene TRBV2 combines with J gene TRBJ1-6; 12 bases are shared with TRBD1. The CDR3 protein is CASGGDRGRFNSPLHF. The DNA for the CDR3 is TGTGCCAGCGGAGGGGACAGGGGGCGCTTTAATTCACCCCTCCACTTT. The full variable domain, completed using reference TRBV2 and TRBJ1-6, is EPEVTQTPSHQVTQMGQEVILRCVPISNHLYFYWYRQILGQKVEFLVSFYNNEISEKSEIFDDQFSVERPDGSNFTLKIRSTKLEDSAMYFCASGGDRGRFNSPLHFGNGTRLTVT.